Here is one T cell receptor beta chain with its context. Libraries were prepared by immunoSEQ multiplex PCR; TCRdb keeps only in-frame clonotypes and omits some of them. The data contain 200,000 to 300,000 clones, approximately 83% of them singletons. The data were obtained in a study of blood T cell repertoires in COVID-19. Study-level background: Specimens from acute and convalescent COVID-19 originated in the United States, Italy and Spain. The analysed material was cDNA or gDNA that came from T cells, B-cell-depleted T cells, or PBMCs.

The TCR originated in a woman aged 40 to 55 with acute COVID-19. Sequenced material: PBMCs or T cells enriched from blood (not recorded which).

This chain's CDR3 is CASSQDWAIEQFF. CDR3 DNA sequence: TGTGCCAGCAGCCAAGATTGGGCGATTGAGCAGTTCTTC. This rearrangement joins TRBV3-1 (or the pseudogene TRBV3-2) to TRBJ2-1; D is uncertain. CDR1 and CDR2 (germline): LGHDT, YNNKEL (reference sequence). This CDR3 region has 13 residues. Trimming removed 0 bases from V and 9 bases from J, with 9 bases in between.